Sequencing of this T cell receptor (beta chain) was carried out in a study of shared clonotypes between healthy human individuals (TCRdb year 2020). Concerning the study at large: A few men and a couple of women, aged 18 to 49 years, made up the cohort. Leukapheresis yielded between about 0.8 and 8.9 billion PBMCs per donor. Blood TCR repertoires of five healthy adults were deeply sequenced to estimate repertoire size and the extent of clonotype sharing between individuals. For each donor, CD4 naive and CD4 memory were each run on three plates, CD8 naive on two plates, and CD8 memory on one plate. Libraries were prepared and TCR repertoires were sequenced by different laboratories using diverse techniques, in order to increase sequencing depth and limit assay-specific biases. The full study reports these points: Sampling was restricted to blood, and TCR repertoires in tissues likely differ from the TCR repertoires found in blood. Pairwise subsampling indicated that sequencing depth was expected to affect the degree of clonotype sharing among donors. Even with the large sequencing depth, rarefaction of the sorted-subset datasets indicated that sequencing was incomplete. Compared with non-shared clonotypes, clonotypes shared by all four sorted-subset donors had higher generation probabilities. About 4.5% of naive CD4, around 4% of naive CD8, about 2.4% of memory CD4, and 0.4% of memory CD8 clonotypes were shared across several donors. Because the study included only a small number of donors, the genetic and exposure-history diversity represented was limited. Naive subsets generally had larger estimated clonotype richness than memory subsets.

Using the deep immunoSEQ assay, TCR CDR3 regions were amplified from genomic DNA by multiplex PCR. Genomic DNA extracted from each cell subset was distributed evenly over all wells of several immunoSEQ 96-well plates, and each plate served as one replicate. For sorted subsets, each replicate PCR was loaded with 200 ng genomic DNA, equivalent to some 27,000 T cell genomes. Purified libraries were measured with a Qubit 3.0 fluorometer, size-checked on a Bioanalyzer 2100, and measured again with the KAPA Library Quantification kit. Each immunoSEQ 96-well plate was sequenced on its own single-read 150-cycle Illumina NextSeq 550 flow cell. On the authors' methods: Because only junctional sequences without quality scores were contained in the immunoSEQ output, filtering matching that applied to full-length reads could not be performed. To assign V/J genes and CDR3, sequences were annotated against IMGT germline references using PyIR, a Python wrapper for IgBLAST v1.9. Reads with weak V/J assignments (E-value above 1e-6), missing CDR3, stop codons, out-of-frame junctions, or ambiguous translated residues were removed. V3J clonotypes were defined as sequences sharing an identical inferred V gene, J gene, and CDR3 amino acid sequence. Percentage overlap between repertoires was computed as shared unique clonotypes divided by the size of the smaller repertoire. Three approaches were used to assess repertoire richness: RTK rarefaction, the Chao1 estimator, and Recon v2.1 estimates of unobserved clonotypes. For all TCRbeta clonotypes obtained by the gDNA method from a few donors, generation probabilities were computed with OLGA. Drawn from immuneACCESS, this table holds only the in-frame rearrangements with V and J called that TCRdb kept. Clones are partly lost; checked studies trace under half to an unresolved V gene and leave the rest unexplained. The DNA was the basis for D and trimming; V, J and clone size are from that table. This sample has around 2.5 million clones in its table, and 90% to 95% of those were observed once. The leading ten clones occupy about 0.34% of the sample.

Comment on this clone: The antigen it recognizes is unknown. Nothing much larger sits one base from this clone, and base qualities are not available. This same CDR3 is encoded by further DNA sequences in the sample.

Healthy HIV-negative adults with no recently reported acute infections or vaccinations were included as donors. Only Caucasian adults living in Nashville, Tennessee, USA were represented among the donors. CD4+ T cells were enriched by magnetic negative selection; naive cells were then positively selected on CD45RA, and the negative fraction formed the memory subset. Blood was collected by leukapheresis, and PBMCs were isolated by Ficoll-Histopaque density gradient centrifugation and then cryopreserved in liquid nitrogen vapor phase. Analytical flow cytometry was used to check the purity and quantity of each magnetically sorted T cell population. From each sorted fraction, genomic DNA was isolated and quantified by UV absorbance on a Nanodrop 2000c. From V the trimming removes 0 bases and from J it removes 5 bases, while the gene matches leave 3 bases of the junction unaccounted for. The germline V gene (reference sequence) sets CDR1 to MNHEY and CDR2 to SMNVEV. The CDR3, cysteine through phenylalanine, is 14 amino acids long. Here the CDR3 DNA is all that survives: 42 bases in frame from base 1.

The source is a man aged 18 to 35 in good health. Some clones in this sample may be carry-over from other donors' samples. The sample taken for sequencing was naive CD4+ T cells from PBMCs. What this sample's cell subset or site label stands for: CD45RA+ positively selected. The chain uses TRBV27 and TRBJ2-5; the junction holds 7 bases that match TRBD1. The CDR3 loop reads CASSLSGRGETQYF. The sequence in DNA is TGTGCCAGCAGTTTATCAGGCAGGGGGGAGACCCAGTACTTC.